The 21 T cell receptor beta chains listed next were all sequenced from one sample in a study of blood T cell repertoires in COVID-19. Profiled with immunoSEQ multiplex PCR; TCRdb holds only in-frame clones, not every one. Of roughly 300,000 clones detected, about 85% appear once; the ten largest clones hold around 2.3%. The material sequenced was PBMCs or T cells enriched from blood (not recorded which). These receptors originate from a woman aged 50 to 65 who had recovered from COVID-19.

Written as DNA, the CDR3 is TGTGCCAGCAGTTACCGGACAGGGGGTGGCAATCAGCCCCAGCATTTT. Its translation is CASSYRTGGGNQPQHF. The genes are TRBV6-2 or TRBV6-3 and TRBJ1-5; 10 bases match TRBD1. The CDR3 consists of 16 residues. Germline V lookup: CDR1 MNHEY, CDR2 SVGEGT. J lost 2 bases, V lost 2 bases, and 3 bases had no gene match.

The genes are TRBV5-6 and TRBJ2-7, with TRBD1 matching 9 bases. Germline CDR1 is SGHDT and CDR2 is YYEEEE. With V trimmed by 0 bases and J by 4 bases, 2 bases remained unmatched. The CDR3 spans 14 residues. In DNA form, the CDR3 reads TGTGCCAGCAGCTTGGGACAGGGGGTTTACGAGCAGTACTTC. This translates into CASSLGQGVYEQYF.

The chain combines TRBV7-9 with TRBJ2-7; TRBD1 matches 9 bases. Trimming at V came to 5 bases and at J to 0 bases, leaving 8 bases not matched to a gene. The CDR3 contains 16 residues. Germline V gives CDR1 SEHNR, CDR2 FQNEAQ (reference sequence). The CDR3 loop reads CASSPSDRGFSYEQYF. For the CDR3, the DNA is TGTGCCAGCAGCCCATCCGACAGGGGGTTCTCCTACGAGCAGTACTTC.

This chain links TRBV6-5 with TRBJ2-1; 13 nucleotides agree with TRBD2. J gave up 8 bases and V 7 bases, and 8 bases lay outside the gene matches. CDR3 length equals 15 residues. Germline values: CDR1 MNHEY, CDR2 SVGAGI. CDR3 sequence (DNA): TGTGCCAGCACCAGACTAGCGGGAGGTTTTGATGAGCAGTTCTTC. This sequence encodes CASTRLAGGFDEQFF.

This clone was recorded once. The gene calls are TRBV27 and TRBJ1-6; D is possibly TRBD1 (6 bases). Germline CDR1 and CDR2: MNHEY and SMNVEV (reference sequence). This CDR3 comprises 16 residues. V was cut by 6 bases and J by 0 bases, with 12 bases left in between. The CDR3 DNA sequence: TGTGCCAGCAGCCTCAGGGGCGACTCCTATAATTCACCCCTCCACTTT. Its protein is CASSLRGDSYNSPLHF.

This clone was seen only a few times. J is TRBJ2-2 and V is TRBV5-4, with a tentative D call TRBD1 (7 bases). Germline V gene lookup returns CDR1 SGHNT and CDR2 YYREEE (reference sequence). CDR3 size: 15 residues. Trimming removed 4 bases at V and 1 base at J, with 11 bases between. The CDR3 nucleotides are TGTGCCAGCAGCGGAGGGACAGAGAACACCGGGGAGCTGTTTTTT. Translated, it gives CASSGGTENTGELFF.

The chain links TRBV28 to TRBJ1-5; 7 bases map to TRBD1. Trimming removed 2 bases from V and 0 bases from J; junction bases left unmatched: 4. CDR1 and CDR2 from the germline V gene are MDHEN and SYDVKM. The CDR3 sequence is 16 residues long. The CDR3 region has the DNA TGTGCCAGCAGTTTAGCCGGGACAGCTAGCAATCAGCCCCAGCATTTT. Amino acids: CASSLAGTASNQPQHF.

J is TRBJ2-2 and V is TRBV6-5; D is ambiguous. The germline V gene has CDR1 MNHEY and CDR2 SVGAGI. The length of the CDR3 is 13 residues. Trimming shortened V by 7 bases and J by 8 bases, and 14 bases separated the two germline ends. CDR3 sequence reads: CASTEEASGELFF. In DNA form, the CDR3 reads TGTGCCAGCACCGAAGAGGCTTCTGGGGAGCTGTTTTTT.

This clone was seen only a few times. The V gene is TRBV27, the J gene TRBJ1-4, with TRBD1 as a possible D gene (6 bases). This CDR3 region has 20 residues. Germline-derived CDR1 and CDR2 are MNHEY and SMNVEV (reference sequence). Trimming took off 8 bases at V and 6 bases at J, with 34 bases between the two ends. This chain's CDR3 is CASDSTTFIYCLEGDEKLFF. CDR3 in DNA: TGTGCCAGCGACTCCACCACCTTCATATATTGCCTCGAGGGGGATGAAAAACTGTTTTTT.

The chain employs TRBV6-4 and TRBJ1-2, with D unclear. CDR3 length: 13 amino acids. CDR1 and CDR2 from the germline V gene are MRHNA and SNTAGT. The ends were cut back, 2 bases at V and 7 bases at J, with 11 bases in the middle. The DNA of the CDR3 is TGTGCCAGCAGTGACCAACCCGGGTTTGGCTACACCTTC. Amino acid sequence: CASSDQPGFGYTF.

This CDR3 reads CASKQIDTTNEKLFF. The CDR3 DNA sequence: TGTGCCAGTAAACAAATCGATACAACTAATGAAAAACTGTTTTTT. The V gene is TRBV19, the J gene TRBJ1-4; the D is unclear. Germline V gives CDR1 LNHDA, CDR2 SQIVND (reference sequence). Trimming took 7 bases from V and 0 from J, leaving 12 bases between them. There are 15 residues in the CDR3.

The count of this clone is one. Because the CDR3 is missing its conserved closing phenylalanine or tryptophan, this is likely a read error. No DNA is shown, since the ends of the CDR3 on it are uncertain; the CDR3 is the one TCRdb lists. The gene calls are TRBV28 and TRBJ1-2; the table gives TRBD1 as D, unverified against the DNA. CDR1 is MDHEN, CDR2 SYDVKM, per germline. Termini included, the CDR3 measures 9 amino acids. The CDR3: CAVGTGAVS.

The chain links TRBV9 to TRBJ2-7; 7 nucleotides align to TRBD2. CDR3 length: 14 amino acids. The ends lost 3 bases at V and 1 base at J; junction bases unmatched: 4. Germline V gene lookup returns CDR1 SGDLS and CDR2 YYNGEE. The CDR3 spells CASSGVAGSYEQYF. In nucleotides, the CDR3 is TGTGCCAGCAGCGGAGTAGCGGGTTCCTACGAGCAGTACTTC.

V gene TRBV19 combines with J gene TRBJ1-5; perhaps TRBD1 as D (6 bases). Deletions cut 3 bases from V and 0 bases from J, with 9 bases between. The CDR3 totals 15 residues. Germline V gives CDR1 LNHDA, CDR2 SQIVND (reference sequence). The CDR3 coding sequence is TGTGCCAGTAGTATCTACAGGGATAGCAATCAGCCCCAGCATTTT. It is translated as CASSIYRDSNQPQHF.

This sequence joins TRBV12-3 or TRBV12-4 and TRBJ1-2; no reliable D call. The CDR3 is 13 amino acids. Trimming took off 3 bases at V and 7 bases at J, with 12 bases between the two ends. The CDR3 DNA follows: TGTGCCAGCAGTTTTAAGGGTAGCGGTGGCTACACCTTC. This gives the protein CASSFKGSGGYTF.

The chain has TRBV27 and TRBJ1-6; D possibly corresponds to TRBD1 (5 bases). The germline V gene encodes CDR1 MNHEY and CDR2 SMNVEV (reference sequence). The CDR3 sequence is 17 residues long. V lost 6 bases, J lost 7 bases, and 22 bases lay in between. The CDR3 bases are TGTGCCAGCAGGCAAGACTTGGACACCCGGTACAATTCACCCCTCCACTTT. It is translated as CASRQDLDTRYNSPLHF.

This chain's CDR3 is CASSTGQAVVETQYF. CDR3 nucleotides: TGCGCCAGCAGCACGGGACAGGCCGTCGTGGAGACCCAGTACTTC. V usage is TRBV5-1 and J usage is TRBJ2-5; 8 bases fit TRBD1. CDR3 length: 15 amino acids. Germline CDR1 reads SGHRS; CDR2 reads YFSETQ. V was pared by 4 bases and J by 5 bases, with 10 bases of the junction left unmatched. The whole variable domain, filled in from reference TRBV5-1 and TRBJ2-5, reads KAGVTQTPRYLIKTRGQQVTLSCSPISGHRSVSWYQQTPGQGLQFLFEYFSETQRNKGNFPGRFSGRQFSNSRSEMNVSTLELGDSALYLCASSTGQAVVETQYFGPGTRLLVL.

This clone came up a few times. V usage is TRBV4-2 and J usage is TRBJ1-3; tentatively, D is TRBD1 (5 bases). CDR1 is LGHNA, CDR2 YNFKEQ, per germline. The CDR3 extends over 15 amino acids. The V gene lost 0 bases and the J gene lost 4 bases, with 10 bases spanning the gap. CDR3 nucleotide sequence: TGTGCCAGCAGCCAAGATCCAGGGTCCGGAAACACCATATATTTT. This translates into CASSQDPGSGNTIYF.

As DNA, the CDR3 is TGTGCCAGCAGCCAAGGCAGGACAGAAAACTATAATTCACCCCTCCACTTT. Translation gives CASSQGRTENYNSPLHF. The chain uses TRBV3-1 (or the pseudogene TRBV3-2) and TRBJ1-6; the D gene is possibly TRBD1 (6 bases). The V end lost 1 base, the J end lost 3 bases, and 13 bases lay between the germline ends. The CDR3 consists of 17 residues. Germline loops: CDR1 LGHDT, CDR2 YNNKEL (reference sequence).

The rearrangement joins TRBV27 to TRBJ2-7; 10 nucleotides line up with TRBD1. Germline V CDR1 and CDR2: MNHEY, SMNVEV (reference sequence). V lost 8 bases, J lost 4 bases, and 11 bases stayed unmatched. The CDR3 contains 15 residues. The CDR3 bases are TGTGCCAGCCGGAAAGGGGACAGGGGTTTGTACGAGCAGTACTTC. Its protein is CASRKGDRGLYEQYF.

The chain is built from TRBV19 and TRBJ2-1; 10 bases fit TRBD1. The CDR3 has 15 residues. The germline CDR1 and CDR2 sequences are LNHDA and SQIVND (reference sequence). The V segment lost 5 bases and the J segment 4 bases; nucleotides outside the gene matches: 5. The CDR3 DNA reads TGTGCCAGTAGTCGACAGGGGGCGGGGTACAATGAGCAGTTCTTC. Translated, it gives CASSRQGAGYNEQFF.